The 27 T cell receptor beta chains below all came from one sample that was sequenced in a study of T cells in Graves' hyperthyroidism and ophthalmopathy. TCR beta CDR3 regions were amplified from RNA. TCR CDR3 underwent first-round RT-PCR with the HTBI primer set. From the multiplex PCR reads, TCRdb called clonotypes with MiXCR, one entry per CDR3 protein. In the table there are around 800,000 distinct CDR3 sequences, 35% to 45% of which are singletons. Sequencing was performed on blood. The receptor source for this set is a young man with Graves' hyperthyroidism.

This clonotype was detected a few times. This rearrangement joins TRBV12-3 or TRBV12-4 to TRBJ1-4, with D possibly being TRBD1 (6 bases). V dropped 4 bases and J dropped 3 bases, with 9 bases sitting between them. This CDR3 is built from 14 residues. This CDR3 is CASSSRQANEKLFF. CDR3 nucleotides: TGTGCCAGCAGTTCCCGACAGGCTAATGAAAAACTGTTTTTT.

This clonotype was observed once. V and J are TRBV29-1 and TRBJ2-7, with 7 positions matching TRBD2. CDR1 is SQVTM, CDR2 ANQGSEA, per germline. The CDR3 runs to 13 residues. V lost 2 bases to trimming and J lost 5 bases; unmatched junction nucleotides: 6. DNA of the CDR3: TGCAGCGTTGAACGCCAGGGAGGGGACGAGCAGTACTTC. Protein product: CSVERQGGDEQYF.

The chain links TRBV11-2 to TRBJ2-7; D might be TRBD1 (5 bases). V lost 2 bases, J lost 3 bases, and 8 bases lay in between. CDR1 and CDR2 from the germline V gene are SGHAT and FQNNGV. This CDR3 is built from 13 residues. As DNA, the CDR3 is TGTGCCAGCAGCTTACAGGGCTACTACGAGCAGTACTTC. Protein product: CASSLQGYYEQYF.

This clonotype has a handful of counts. This chain connects TRBV19 to TRBJ1-5, with TRBD1 as a possible D gene (6 bases). CDR3 length: 15 residues. V gave up 5 bases and J gave up 6 bases, with 17 bases separating them. Germline V gene lookup returns CDR1 LNHDA and CDR2 SQIVND (reference sequence). The CDR3 here is CASSPGQGLVQPQHF. The CDR3, as DNA: TGTGCCAGTAGTCCGGGACAAGGACTCGTTCAGCCCCAGCATTTT.

The chain combines TRBV25-1 with TRBJ1-1, with TRBD1 matching over 7 bases. The CDR3 extends over 15 amino acids. Germline V gene data show CDR1 as MGHDK and CDR2 as SYGVNS. V was pared by 6 bases and J by 0 bases, with 7 bases of the junction left unmatched. This CDR3 is CASSQLGGLNTEAFF. In DNA, the CDR3 is TGTGCCAGCAGCCAATTAGGGGGCCTGAACACTGAAGCTTTCTTT.

This clonotype was detected a few times. This may come from a read error, since a much larger clone is one base off. CDR3: CASSPTGAETQYF. The CDR3 DNA sequence: TGTGCCAGCAGTCCTACAGGGGCAGAGACCCAGTACTTC. This rearrangement joins TRBV9 to TRBJ2-5; TRBD1 agrees at 7 bases. Per germline, CDR1 SGDLS and CDR2 YYNGEE. After removal of 5 bases from V and 4 bases from J, the junction contained 5 bases not matched to a gene. CDR3 length equals 13 residues.

This clonotype was seen a handful of times. This chain joins TRBV6-5 and TRBJ1-2; D is possibly TRBD1 (5 bases). This CDR3 comprises 13 residues. Between the trimmed V and J ends, which lost 4 bases and 6 bases, there was a span of 12 bases. Germline lookup yields CDR1 MNHEY and CDR2 SVGAGI. The CDR3 protein is CASSSWQGDGYTF. The CDR3 DNA is TGTGCCAGCAGTTCGTGGCAGGGTGATGGCTACACCTTC.

This clonotype was detected a few times. The V and J genes are TRBV5-1 and TRBJ1-1; no reliable D call. Trimming removed 4 bases at V and 3 bases at J, with 10 bases between. Looked up from germline, CDR1 is SGHRS and CDR2 is YFSETQ. This CDR3 region has 13 residues. The CDR3 nucleotides read TGCGCCAGCAGCCGGACGGCAGACACTGAAGCTTTCTTT. It translates to CASSRTADTEAFF. Filled out from reference TRBV5-1 and TRBJ1-1, the complete variable domain reads KAGVTQTPRYLIKTRGQQVTLSCSPISGHRSVSWYQQTPGQGLQFLFEYFSETQRNKGNFPGRFSGRQFSNSRSEMNVSTLELGDSALYLCASSRTADTEAFFGQGTRLTVV.

Ten or more counts support this clonotype. The J gene is TRBJ2-6, the V gene TRBV7-8, with 8 bases lining up with TRBD1. J gave up 1 base and V 1 base, and 6 bases lay outside the gene matches. The CDR3 is made up of 18 amino acids. Looked up from germline, CDR1 is SGHVS and CDR2 is FQNEAQ. The CDR3 loop reads CASSLVRTGFSGANVLTF. Here the CDR3 DNA reads TGTGCCAGCAGCTTAGTTCGGACAGGGTTTTCTGGGGCCAACGTCCTGACTTTC.

This clonotype showed up just a few times. The chain joins TRBV18 to TRBJ2-7; 9 nucleotides line up with TRBD1. The CDR3 length is 14 residues. Losses at the gene ends were 3 bases for V and 3 bases for J; bases not matched to a gene: 3. CDR1 is KGHSH and CDR2 is LQKENI in the germline V gene. CDR3 protein: CASSPQGQGYEQYF. The CDR3 nucleotides are TGTGCCAGCTCACCCCAGGGACAGGGCTACGAGCAGTACTTC.

This clonotype was picked up many times. The chain is built from TRBV5-4 and TRBJ1-5; D is ambiguous. Germline V gene sequence: CDR1 SGHNT, CDR2 YYREEE (reference sequence). The CDR3 consists of 14 residues. V shed 2 bases and J shed 1 base, with 7 bases lying between them. The CDR3 sequence is CASSFKGSNQPQHF. The CDR3 region has the DNA TGTGCCAGCAGCTTTAAGGGAAGCAATCAGCCCCAGCATTTT.

A remark on this clonotype: The junction differs from germline at one of its ends, possibly a read error. J is TRBJ1-1 and V is TRBV25-1; D is unresolved. CDR3 size: 13 residues. Germline CDR1 is MGHDK and CDR2 is SYGVNS. CDR3 in DNA: TGTGCCAGCATGAGAGGGCGGAACACTGAAGCTCTCTTT. Translation gives CASMRGRNTEALF.

This chain links TRBV11-2 with TRBJ2-7; the D call may be TRBD1 or TRBD2 (6 bases each). Germline values: CDR1 SGHAT, CDR2 FQNNGV. The CDR3 spans 14 residues. The V and J ends lost 2 bases and 4 bases respectively, with 12 bases between them. The CDR3 DNA sequence: TGTGCCAGCAGCTTACTTCAGGGGAGGTACGAGCAGTACTTC. Protein sequence: CASSLLQGRYEQYF.

The chain employs TRBV29-1 and TRBJ2-7; D may be TRBD2 (6 bases). This CDR3 spans 13 amino acids. Trimming stripped 4 bases from V and 0 bases from J, with 10 bases between. Germline CDR1 reads SQVTM; CDR2 reads ANQGSEA. The CDR3 spells CSVGTSSSYEQYF. The CDR3 DNA follows: TGCAGCGTTGGTACTAGCAGCTCCTACGAGCAGTACTTC.

The chain joins TRBV6-1 to TRBJ1-1; D is uncertain. V was cut by 4 bases and J by 10 bases, with 10 bases left in between. CDR3 length: 11 amino acids. Germline-derived CDR1 and CDR2 are MNHNS and SASEGT. Here the CDR3 reads CASSGILGAFF. CDR3 coding DNA: TGTGCCAGCAGTGGTATCTTGGGAGCTTTCTTT.

To note about this clonotype: A much larger clonotype is one base distant, so this may be a read error. The rearrangement uses TRBV6-1 and TRBJ2-2; 9 bases map to TRBD1. Germline V CDR1 and CDR2: MNHNS, SASEGT. The CDR3 has 15 residues. V was pared by 6 bases and J by 5 bases, with 7 bases of the junction left unmatched. Written as DNA, the CDR3 is TGTGCCAGCAGCTTCGGGACAGGGTGGACCGGGGAGCTGTTTTTT. It codes for CASSFGTGWTGELFF.

V usage is TRBV14 and J usage is TRBJ2-7, with 9 bases that match TRBD2. CDR1 and CDR2 (germline): SGHDN, FVKESK. V was clipped by 1 base and J by 6 bases; unmatched bases: 10. This CDR3 is 16 amino acids long. CDR3: CASSQAPGGRAGEQYF. The CDR3 nucleotides read TGTGCCAGCAGCCAAGCACCTGGCGGGAGGGCCGGCGAGCAGTACTTC.

Only a few counts were recorded for this clonotype. The chain joins TRBV27 to TRBJ2-5, with TRBD1 identical over 7 bases. Germline V lookup: CDR1 MNHEY, CDR2 SMNVEV (reference sequence). This CDR3 region has 15 residues. Unmatched junction bases numbered 16, after V lost 5 bases and J lost 10 bases. The CDR3 reads CASSVLRGTLVGQYF. The CDR3 coding sequence is TGTGCCAGCAGTGTCCTCAGGGGGACGCTTGTGGGCCAGTACTTC.

This clonotype has just one count. The chain couples TRBV2 to TRBJ1-2; possible D gene TRBD1, 5 bases. V lost 6 bases and J lost 6, with 11 bases in between. Germline V lookup: CDR1 SNHLY, CDR2 FYNNEI. This CDR3 has 12 amino acids. CDR3 sequence (DNA): TGTGCCAGCAGCCCGGCGGGACATGGCTACACCTTC. It is translated as CASSPAGHGYTF.

V gene TRBV20-1 combines with J gene TRBJ1-1, with a tentative D call TRBD1 (6 bases). V lost 5 bases, J lost 12 bases, and 19 bases lay in between. Germline V gene sequence: CDR1 DFQATT, CDR2 SNEGSKA (reference sequence). The length of the CDR3 is 12 residues. The CDR3 DNA reads TGCAGTGCTCGCAAGGGGGGTGCAGGGTCTTTCTTT. Its translation is CSARKGGAGSFF.

The V and J genes are TRBV19 and TRBJ1-1; D might be TRBD1 (6 bases). Germline assignment: CDR1 LNHDA and CDR2 SQIVND (reference sequence). Trimming removed 8 bases at V and 2 bases at J, with 12 bases between. CDR3 size: 13 residues. This chain's CDR3 is CASATGSNTEAFF. The CDR3 nucleotides read TGTGCCAGTGCAACAGGGTCTAACACTGAAGCTTTCTTT. The whole variable domain, remainder taken from reference TRBV19 and TRBJ1-1, is DGGITQSPKYLFRKEGQNVTLSCEQNLNHDAMYWYRQDPGQGLRLIYYSQIVNDFQKGDIAEGYSVSREKKESFPLTVTSAQKNPTAFYLCASATGSNTEAFFGQGTRLTVV.

The chain carries TRBV6-5 and TRBJ1-2; TRBD1 aligns across 7 bases. Looked up from germline, CDR1 is MNHEY and CDR2 is SVGAGI. There are 14 residues in the CDR3. V dropped 5 bases and J dropped 4; count of bases not matched to a gene: 7. CDR3 DNA: TGTGCCAGCAGTCGGCAGGGGGGCTTCTATGGCTACACCTTC. Translated, it gives CASSRQGGFYGYTF.

The table lists this clonotype with many counts. The chain carries TRBV19 and TRBJ1-5; tentative D call: TRBD1 (5 bases). V lost 0 bases, J lost 7 bases, and 13 bases lay in between. The CDR3 is 15 residues long. Per germline, CDR1 LNHDA and CDR2 SQIVND (reference sequence). The CDR3 spells CASSIDGRVLQPQHF. CDR3 in DNA: TGTGCCAGTAGTATAGATGGCAGGGTATTGCAGCCCCAGCATTTT.

The rearrangement joins TRBV5-1 to TRBJ2-7; 7 bases agree with TRBD1. V lost 0 bases, J lost 0 bases, and 6 bases stayed unmatched. The CDR3 totals 16 residues. The germline gives CDR1 SGHRS, CDR2 YFSETQ. The CDR3 DNA reads as TGCGCCAGCAGCTTGGATGGGACAGCTGACTCCTACGAGCAGTACTTC. Translating it yields CASSLDGTADSYEQYF.

The V call is TRBV19, the J call TRBJ2-5; TRBD1 matches 8 bases. The trim removed 5 bases at V and 0 bases at J, leaving 2 bases unmatched. Looked up from germline, CDR1 is LNHDA and CDR2 is SQIVND (reference sequence). The CDR3 consists of 14 residues. In DNA, the CDR3 is TGTGCCAGTAGTGTGACAGGGGACCAAGAGACCCAGTACTTC. Encoded protein: CASSVTGDQETQYF.

The rearrangement uses TRBV7-9 and TRBJ2-5, with 11 bases aligning to TRBD2. CDR3 size: 17 residues. V gave up 5 bases and J gave up 4 bases; unmatched junction bases: 12. Germline CDR1 SEHNR, CDR2 FQNEAQ (reference sequence). CDR3 coding DNA: TGTGCCAGCAGCCAAGATAGCGGGAGGGGTTCGGGAGAGACCCAGTACTTC. Translating gives CASSQDSGRGSGETQYF.

This chain uses TRBV7-2 with TRBJ2-7, with 9 bases matching TRBD1. The CDR3 contains 15 residues. Germline assignment: CDR1 SGHTA and CDR2 FQGNSA. J lost 6 bases, V lost 5 bases, and 11 bases had no gene match. CDR3 DNA sequence: TGTGCCAGCAGCCTATCCGGGACAGGGTTGGCCGAGCAGTACTTC. This translates into CASSLSGTGLAEQYF. The full variable domain, completed using reference TRBV7-2 and TRBJ2-7, is GAGVSQSPSNKVTEKGKDVELRCDPISGHTALYWYRQSLGQGLEFLIYFQGNSAPDKSGLPSDRFSAERTGGSVSTLTIQRTQQEDSAVYLCASSLSGTGLAEQYFGPGTRLTVT.